Below, 6 T cell receptor beta chains from the same sample are listed, as sequenced in a study of cytomegalovirus exposure and HLA in healthy donors. Primers: 60 Vbeta forward and 13 Jbeta reverse. The repertoire was sequenced with immunoSEQ multiplex PCR; TCRdb's copy has only in-frame clones and lacks some. Of fewer than 120,000 clones listed, nearly 80% are singletons. Sequenced: PBMCs. The receptors originated from a woman aged 30 to 39 in good health and CMV-seronegative.

The rearrangement joins TRBV20-1 to TRBJ1-1; D remains unclear. Trimming cost V 3 bases and J 7 bases, with 9 bases left between them. This CDR3 region has 11 residues. The germline CDR1 and CDR2 sequences are DFQATT and SNEGSKA (reference sequence). The CDR3 sequence: CSASGEIEAFF. The CDR3 DNA is TGCAGTGCTAGTGGAGAAATTGAAGCTTTCTTT.

V gene TRBV2 combines with J gene TRBJ2-1, with 10 bases aligning to TRBD2. The V segment lost 6 bases and the J segment 0 bases; nucleotides outside the gene matches: 8. Germline V lookup: CDR1 SNHLY, CDR2 FYNNEI. The CDR3 is 17 amino acids. The DNA of the CDR3 is TGTGCCAGCAGAAAAAGGACTAGCGGCCGCTCCTACAATGAGCAGTTCTTC. Amino acids: CASRKRTSGRSYNEQFF.

The genes are TRBV29-1 and TRBJ2-2, with D perhaps matching TRBD1 (6 bases). This CDR3 comprises 15 residues. Germline V gene lookup returns CDR1 SQVTM and CDR2 ANQGSEA. Between the trimmed V and J ends, which lost 2 bases and 6 bases, there was a span of 16 bases. CDR3 nucleotide sequence: TGCAGCGTTGAAAGCAAAACAGGGACCGCCGGGGAGCTGTTTTTT. Translated: CSVESKTGTAGELFF.

In nucleotides, the CDR3 is TGCGCCAGCAGCTTGGGGGACAGCTTAAAAGGGGAGACCCAGTACTTC. Amino acid sequence: CASSLGDSLKGETQYF. The chain employs TRBV5-1 and TRBJ2-5, with 7 bases lining up with TRBD1. The CDR3 has 16 residues. Trimming took 0 bases from V and 5 from J; bases not matched to a gene: 10. From germline, CDR1 is SGHRS and CDR2 YFSETQ.

The rearrangement links TRBV7-8 to TRBJ1-2; no clear D. The CDR3 totals 14 residues. Germline CDR1 is SGHVS and CDR2 is FQNEAQ. The V end was cut by 1 base, the J end by 4 bases, with 10 bases between. The CDR3 sequence is CASSLVRGSYGYTF. The CDR3 bases are TGTGCCAGCAGCTTAGTACGGGGATCCTATGGCTACACCTTC.

This clone has only one observation. V is TRBV9 and J is TRBJ2-7, with D possibly being TRBD2 (5 bases). This CDR3 spans 14 amino acids. V lost 2 bases to trimming and J lost 2 bases, with 11 bases between them. Germline V gene sequence: CDR1 SGDLS, CDR2 YYNGEE. Here the CDR3 DNA reads TGTGCCAGCAGCGTTTCCCCGGGAACCTACGAGCAGTACTTC. Amino acid sequence: CASSVSPGTYEQYF.